Given below is one TCR beta chain in context. The data were obtained in a study of cytomegalovirus exposure and HLA in healthy donors. Germline V CDR1 and CDR2: SGHRS, YFSETQ. V dropped 4 bases and J dropped 5; count of bases not matched to a gene: 14. The CDR3 has 18 residues. Amplification used 60 Vbeta primers and 13 Jbeta primers. The method was immunoSEQ multiplex PCR; TCRdb's version includes in-frame clones alone and lacks a portion of them. The sample gives some 150,000 clones, around 80% of which show up once; roughly 1.9% is in the top ten. The chain is built from TRBV5-1 and TRBJ2-1, with TRBD2 matching 11 bases. The clonotype originates from a woman aged 30 to 39 in good health and CMV-seropositive. Sequenced: PBMCs. The CDR3 sequence is CASSPFNLAGGPHNEQFF. The CDR3 region has the DNA TGCGCCAGCAGCCCGTTCAACCTAGCGGGAGGTCCCCACAATGAGCAGTTCTTC.